This TCR beta chain is from a study of blood T cell repertoires in COVID-19. At the level of the study: Specimens from acute and convalescent COVID-19 originated in the United States, Italy and Spain. From T cells, B-cell-depleted T cells, or PBMCs came the material, which was cDNA or gDNA.

In the study's own analysis: Quantification of nucleated cells was approximated via reference gene primer amplification. TCRdb's copy holds only in-frame clones and misses some; the assay was immunoSEQ multiplex PCR. V and J calls and clone size are those listed in that table; D and trimming were worked out from the DNA. The data show approximately 140,000 clones, around 85% seen once. Germline CDR1 LGHNA, CDR2 YSLEER. The CDR3 has 16 residues. With 2 bases clipped from V and 3 bases from J, the junction kept 6 bases outside the gene matches. This TCR was recovered from a woman older than 75 with acute or convalescent COVID-19. The gene calls are TRBV4-3 and TRBJ2-2; 7 bases line up with TRBD2. Specimen: peripheral blood. CDR3 nucleotide sequence: TGCGCCAGCAGCCAATGGCGGGGGTTGGACACCGGGGAGCTGTTTTTT. Encoded protein: CASSQWRGLDTGELFF.